The 12 T cell receptor beta chains below come from one sample, sequenced in a study of cytomegalovirus exposure and HLA in healthy donors. Primers for the PCR totalled 60 Vbeta and 13 Jbeta. Some clones are missing from TCRdb's copy, which holds only in-frame ones; the method was immunoSEQ multiplex PCR. This table has more than 95,000 clones, about 76% appearing once. Specimen: PBMCs. These receptors came from a woman aged 55-70 years in good health and CMV-seropositive.

The chain joins TRBV12-5 to TRBJ1-3; D might be TRBD1 (6 bases). V lost 2 bases and J lost 8, with 22 bases in between. Per germline, CDR1 LGHNT and CDR2 FRNRAP. CDR3 length equals 17 residues. For the CDR3, the DNA is TGTGCTAGTGGTTTGTCACAGGGAGACAGTCGGGGGGACACCATATATTTT. Translation gives CASGLSQGDSRGDTIYF.

The chain joins TRBV5-8 to TRBJ1-4, with D perhaps matching TRBD1 (5 bases). This CDR3 has 15 residues. Germline V gives CDR1 SGHTS, CDR2 YDEGEE. V was trimmed by 4 bases and J by 0 bases, leaving 10 bases between them. The CDR3 loop reads CASSPGHPTNEKLFF. In nucleotides, the CDR3 is TGTGCCAGCAGCCCCGGACATCCAACTAATGAAAAACTGTTTTTT.

The gene calls are TRBV5-4 and TRBJ1-4; a possible D gene is TRBD1 (6 bases). V was pared by 2 bases and J by 8 bases, with 16 bases between. CDR3 length: 15 amino acids. Germline loops: CDR1 SGHNT, CDR2 YYREEE (reference sequence). CDR3 sequence: CASSFGQNQGEKLFF. The CDR3 bases are TGTGCCAGCAGCTTCGGACAGAACCAGGGGGAAAAACTGTTTTTT.

Written as DNA, the CDR3 is TGTGCCTGGAGTATAGGACAAATGGCGGGATATGGCTACACCTTC. It encodes CAWSIGQMAGYGYTF. The chain uses TRBV30 and TRBJ1-2, with D possibly TRBD1 on 5 matching bases. Per the germline V gene, CDR1 is GTSNPN and CDR2 is SVGIG (reference sequence). The CDR3 is 15 amino acids. The germline V and J ends were trimmed by 2 bases and 5 bases, with 18 bases remaining between them.

The chain uses TRBV6-5 and TRBJ2-3, with 7 bases lining up with TRBD1. The CDR3 is 14 residues long. CDR1 and CDR2 (germline): MNHEY, SVGAGI. V trimming: 4 bases; J trimming: 4 bases; junction bases outside the gene matches: 5. The CDR3 DNA reads as TGTGCCAGCAGTTCACAGGGGTTTCCAGATACGCAGTATTTT. Protein product: CASSSQGFPDTQYF.

The gene calls are TRBV7-2 and TRBJ2-2, with TRBD2 identical over 11 bases. Per the germline V gene, CDR1 is SGHTA and CDR2 is FQGNSA. The CDR3 runs 19 residues. The V segment lost 1 base and the J segment 6 bases; nucleotides outside the gene matches: 13. Written as DNA, the CDR3 is TGTGCCAGCAGCTTAGTCATGATTGGGCTAGCGGGAGGTTCCGGGGAGCTGTTTTTT. It specifies CASSLVMIGLAGGSGELFF.

The chain carries TRBV9 and TRBJ2-1; possible D gene TRBD1, 6 bases. The CDR3 has 16 amino acids. V lost 0 bases and J lost 0, with 10 bases in between. The germline V gene encodes CDR1 SGDLS and CDR2 YYNGEE. The CDR3 loop is CASSVGGGPSYNEQFF. The CDR3 DNA follows: TGTGCCAGCAGCGTAGGAGGGGGACCCTCCTACAATGAGCAGTTCTTC.

The chain uses TRBV30 and TRBJ2-5; D remains ambiguous. This CDR3 region has 13 residues. V was trimmed by 0 bases and J by 5 bases, leaving 10 bases between them. Germline CDR1 is GTSNPN and CDR2 is SVGIG (reference sequence). The CDR3 bases are TGTGCCTGGAGTGTACGGAGTTTTGAGACCCAGTACTTC. This codes for CAWSVRSFETQYF.

The V call is TRBV7-9, the J call TRBJ1-3; D gene unclear. The CDR3 loop spans 14 amino acids. The germline gives CDR1 SEHNR, CDR2 FQNEAQ (reference sequence). V lost 1 base, J lost 7 bases, and 11 bases lay in between. CDR3 bases: TGTGCCAGCAGCTTAGTGGAGGGAGCGAACACCATATATTTT. It specifies CASSLVEGANTIYF. The full variable domain, with the rest looked up from reference TRBV7-9 and TRBJ1-3, is DTGVSQNPRHKITKRGQNVTFRCDPISEHNRLYWYRQTLGQGPEFLTYFQNEAQLEKSRLLSDRFSAERPKGSFSTLEIQRTEQGDSAMYLCASSLVEGANTIYFGEGSWLTVV.

About this clone: One end of the junction fails to match germline, which may point to a read error. The rearrangement links TRBV11-2 to TRBJ2-2; tentatively, D is TRBD1 (6 bases). Germline V gives CDR1 SGHAT, CDR2 FQNNGV. CDR3 size: 16 residues. CDR3 sequence: CASSPRDTINTGELLF. CDR3 coding DNA: TGTGCCAGCAGCCCACGGGACACCATCAACACCGGGGAGCTGCTTTTT.

This sequence joins TRBV7-2 and TRBJ1-2; maybe TRBD1 (6 bases). Deletions cut 5 bases from V and 0 bases from J, with 16 bases between. Germline lookup yields CDR1 SGHTA and CDR2 FQGNSA. This CDR3 has 16 residues. Here the CDR3 DNA reads TGTGCCAGCAGCCAGGGGAGCAGGAGACCTAACTATGGCTACACCTTC. It is translated as CASSQGSRRPNYGYTF. Together with reference TRBV7-2 and TRBJ1-2, the CDR3 gives the full variable domain: GAGVSQSPSNKVTEKGKDVELRCDPISGHTALYWYRQSLGQGLEFLIYFQGNSAPDKSGLPSDRFSAERTGGSVSTLTIQRTQQEDSAVYLCASSQGSRRPNYGYTFGSGTRLTVV.

V gene TRBV6-5 combines with J gene TRBJ2-7, with a possible D match to TRBD2 (6 bases). Deletions cut 5 bases from V and 2 bases from J, with 16 bases between. The CDR3 has 15 amino acids. Germline assignment: CDR1 MNHEY and CDR2 SVGAGI. CDR3 nucleotides: TGTGCCAGCAGTCCTTTGGGGGGTACTACCTACGAGCAGTACTTC. As protein: CASSPLGGTTYEQYF.